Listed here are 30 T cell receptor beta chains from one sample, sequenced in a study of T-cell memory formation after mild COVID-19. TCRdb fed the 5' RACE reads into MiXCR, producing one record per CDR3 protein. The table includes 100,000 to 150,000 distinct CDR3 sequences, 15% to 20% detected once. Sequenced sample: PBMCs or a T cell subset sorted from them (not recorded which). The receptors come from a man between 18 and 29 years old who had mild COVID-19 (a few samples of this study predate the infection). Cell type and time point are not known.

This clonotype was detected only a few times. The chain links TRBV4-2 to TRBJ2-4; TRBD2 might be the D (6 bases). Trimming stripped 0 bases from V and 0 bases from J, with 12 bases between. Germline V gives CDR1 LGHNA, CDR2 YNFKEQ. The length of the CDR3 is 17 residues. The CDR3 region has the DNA TGTGCCAGCAGCCAAGATGGGACTTCCCTAGCCAAAAACATTCAGTACTTC. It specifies CASSQDGTSLAKNIQYF.

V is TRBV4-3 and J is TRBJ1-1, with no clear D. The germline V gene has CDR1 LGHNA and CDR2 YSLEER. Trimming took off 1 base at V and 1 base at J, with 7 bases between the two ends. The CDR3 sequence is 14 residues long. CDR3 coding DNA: TGCGCCAGCAGCCAAGTCCCGAGGAACACTGAAGCTTTCTTT. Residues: CASSQVPRNTEAFF.

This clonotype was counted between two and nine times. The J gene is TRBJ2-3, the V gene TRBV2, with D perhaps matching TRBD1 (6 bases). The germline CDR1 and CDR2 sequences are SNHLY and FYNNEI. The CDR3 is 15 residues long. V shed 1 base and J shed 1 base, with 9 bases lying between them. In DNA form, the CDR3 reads TGTGCCAGCAGTGAAGTGGGGGCCCGCACAGATACGCAGTATTTT. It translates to CASSEVGARTDTQYF. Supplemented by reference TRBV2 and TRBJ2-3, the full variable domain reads EPEVTQTPSHQVTQMGQEVILRCVPISNHLYFYWYRQILGQKVEFLVSFYNNEISEKSEIFDDQFSVERPDGSNFTLKIRSTKLEDSAMYFCASSEVGARTDTQYFGPGTRLTVL.

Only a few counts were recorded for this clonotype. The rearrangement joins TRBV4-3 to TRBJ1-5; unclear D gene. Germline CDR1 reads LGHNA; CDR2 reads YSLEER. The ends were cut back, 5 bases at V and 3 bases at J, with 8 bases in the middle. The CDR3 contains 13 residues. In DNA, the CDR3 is TGCGCCAGCAGCTCCCACCCCAATCAGCCCCAGCATTTT. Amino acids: CASSSHPNQPQHF.

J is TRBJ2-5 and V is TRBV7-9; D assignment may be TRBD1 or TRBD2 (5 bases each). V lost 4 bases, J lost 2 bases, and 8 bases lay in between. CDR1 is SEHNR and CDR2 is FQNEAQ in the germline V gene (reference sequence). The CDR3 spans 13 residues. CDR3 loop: CASSSGPQETQYF. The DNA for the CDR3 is TGTGCCAGCAGCTCGGGACCACAAGAGACCCAGTACTTC.

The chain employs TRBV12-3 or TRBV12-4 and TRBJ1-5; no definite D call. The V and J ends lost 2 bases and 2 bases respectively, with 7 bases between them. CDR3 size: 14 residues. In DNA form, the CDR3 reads TGTGCCAGCAGTTTAAGATGGGGCAATCAGCCCCAGCATTTT. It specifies CASSLRWGNQPQHF.

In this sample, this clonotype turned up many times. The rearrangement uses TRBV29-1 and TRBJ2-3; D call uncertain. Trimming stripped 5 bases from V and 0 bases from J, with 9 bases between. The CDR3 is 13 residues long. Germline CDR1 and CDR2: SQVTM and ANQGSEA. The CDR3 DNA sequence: TGCAGCGTTAACGTGGGGAGCACAGATACGCAGTATTTT. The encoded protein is CSVNVGSTDTQYF.

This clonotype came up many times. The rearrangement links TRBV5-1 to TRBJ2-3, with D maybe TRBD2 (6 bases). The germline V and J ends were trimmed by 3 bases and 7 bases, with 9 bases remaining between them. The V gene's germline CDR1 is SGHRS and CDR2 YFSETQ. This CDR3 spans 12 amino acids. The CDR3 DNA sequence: TGCGCCAGCAGCTCGGAGGGAAATACGCAGTATTTT. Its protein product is CASSSEGNTQYF.

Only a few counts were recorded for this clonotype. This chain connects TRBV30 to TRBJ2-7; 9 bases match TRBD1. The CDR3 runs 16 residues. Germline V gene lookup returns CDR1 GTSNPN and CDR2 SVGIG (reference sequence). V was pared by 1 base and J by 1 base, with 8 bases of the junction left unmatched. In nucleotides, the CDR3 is TGTGCCTGGAGTGCTCGAACAGGGGGCCGGTCCTACGAGCAGTACTTC. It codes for CAWSARTGGRSYEQYF.

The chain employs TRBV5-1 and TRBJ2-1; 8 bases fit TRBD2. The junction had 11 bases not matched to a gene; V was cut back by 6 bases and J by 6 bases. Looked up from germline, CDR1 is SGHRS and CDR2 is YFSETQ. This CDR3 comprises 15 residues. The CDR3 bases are TGCGCCAGCAAGCCGGGGGGGGCCGTTACCAATGAGCAGTTCTTC. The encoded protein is CASKPGGAVTNEQFF.

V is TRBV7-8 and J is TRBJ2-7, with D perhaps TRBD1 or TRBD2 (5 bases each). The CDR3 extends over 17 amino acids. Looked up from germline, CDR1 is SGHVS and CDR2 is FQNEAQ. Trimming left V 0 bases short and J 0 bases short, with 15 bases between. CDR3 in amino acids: CASSLAVVGASSYEQYF. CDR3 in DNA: TGTGCCAGCAGCTTAGCGGTGGTCGGGGCCAGCTCCTACGAGCAGTACTTC.

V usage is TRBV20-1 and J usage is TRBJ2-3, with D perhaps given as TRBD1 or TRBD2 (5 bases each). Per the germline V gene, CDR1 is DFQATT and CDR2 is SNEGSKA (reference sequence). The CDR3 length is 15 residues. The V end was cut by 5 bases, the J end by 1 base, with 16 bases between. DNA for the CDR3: TGCAGTGCTGCGGGTCGGCTAGGGGGCACAGATACGCAGTATTTT. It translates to CSAAGRLGGTDTQYF.

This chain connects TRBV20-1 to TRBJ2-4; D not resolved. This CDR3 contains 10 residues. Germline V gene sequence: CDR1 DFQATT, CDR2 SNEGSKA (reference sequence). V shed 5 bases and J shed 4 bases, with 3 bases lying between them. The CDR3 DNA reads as TGCAGTGCTGCAAAAAACATTCAGTACTTC. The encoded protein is CSAAKNIQYF.

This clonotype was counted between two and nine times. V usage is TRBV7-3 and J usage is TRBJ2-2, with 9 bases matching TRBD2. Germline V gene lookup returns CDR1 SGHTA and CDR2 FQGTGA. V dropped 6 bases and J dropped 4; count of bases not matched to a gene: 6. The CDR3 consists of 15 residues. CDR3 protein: CASSPRTSVTGELFF. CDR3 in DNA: TGTGCCAGCAGTCCGAGGACTAGCGTCACCGGGGAGCTGTTTTTT. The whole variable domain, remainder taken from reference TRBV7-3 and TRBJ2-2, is GAGVSQTPSNKVTEKGKYVELRCDPISGHTALYWYRQSLGQGPEFLIYFQGTGAADDSGLPNDRFFAVRPEGSVSTLKIQRTERGDSAVYLCASSPRTSVTGELFFGEGSRLTVL.

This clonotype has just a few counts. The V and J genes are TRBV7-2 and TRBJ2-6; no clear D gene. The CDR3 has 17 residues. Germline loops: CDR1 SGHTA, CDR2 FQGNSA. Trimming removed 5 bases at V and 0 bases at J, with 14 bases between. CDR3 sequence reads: CASSVQGRSSGANVLTF. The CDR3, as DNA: TGTGCCAGCAGCGTCCAAGGCCGCAGCTCTGGGGCCAACGTCCTGACTTTC.

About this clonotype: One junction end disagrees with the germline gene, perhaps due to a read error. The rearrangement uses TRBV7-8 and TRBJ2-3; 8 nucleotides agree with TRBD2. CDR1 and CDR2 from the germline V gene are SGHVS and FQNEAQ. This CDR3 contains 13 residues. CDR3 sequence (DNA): TGTGCCAGCAACTTAGCTAGCGGGGATACGCAGTATTTT. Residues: CASNLASGDTQYF.

The chain's CDR3 is CASSFWDRIYEQYF. CDR3 in DNA: TGTGCCAGCAGTTTCTGGGACAGAATCTACGAGCAGTACTTC. V gene TRBV12-3 or TRBV12-4 combines with J gene TRBJ2-7, with 7 bases fitting TRBD1. Trimming cost V 3 bases and J 3 bases; bases outside gene matches: 5. This CDR3 region has 14 residues.

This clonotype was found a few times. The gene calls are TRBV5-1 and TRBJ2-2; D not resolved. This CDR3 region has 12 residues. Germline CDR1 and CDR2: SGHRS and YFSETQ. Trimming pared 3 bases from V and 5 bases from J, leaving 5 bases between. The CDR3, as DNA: TGCGCCAGCAGCTGGCAGACCGGGGAGCTGTTTTTT. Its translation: CASSWQTGELFF.

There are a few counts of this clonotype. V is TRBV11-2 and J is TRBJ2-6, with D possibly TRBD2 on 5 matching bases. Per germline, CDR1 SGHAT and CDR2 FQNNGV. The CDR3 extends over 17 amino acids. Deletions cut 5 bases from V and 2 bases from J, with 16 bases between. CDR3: CASSLLLDLPGANVLTF. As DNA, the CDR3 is TGTGCCAGCAGCCTCCTACTAGATCTCCCTGGGGCCAACGTCCTGACTTTC.

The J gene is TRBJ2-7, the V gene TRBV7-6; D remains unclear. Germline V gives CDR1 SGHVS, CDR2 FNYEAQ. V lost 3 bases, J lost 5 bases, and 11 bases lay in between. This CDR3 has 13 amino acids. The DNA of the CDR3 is TGTGCCAGCAGCTTTAAGGCCGACCACGAGCAGTACTTC. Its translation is CASSFKADHEQYF.

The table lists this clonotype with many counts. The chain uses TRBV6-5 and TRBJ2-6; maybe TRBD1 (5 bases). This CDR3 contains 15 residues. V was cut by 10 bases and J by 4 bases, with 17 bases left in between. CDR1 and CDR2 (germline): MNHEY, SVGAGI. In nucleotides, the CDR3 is TGTGCCATTGGCCAGGGATATACCGGGGCCAACGTCCTGACTTTC. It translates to CAIGQGYTGANVLTF.

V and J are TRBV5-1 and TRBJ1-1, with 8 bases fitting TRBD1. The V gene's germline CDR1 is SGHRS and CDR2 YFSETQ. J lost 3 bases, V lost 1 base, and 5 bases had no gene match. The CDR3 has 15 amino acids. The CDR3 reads CASSLTGGEDTEAFF. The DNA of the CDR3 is TGCGCCAGCAGCTTGACAGGGGGAGAGGACACTGAAGCTTTCTTT. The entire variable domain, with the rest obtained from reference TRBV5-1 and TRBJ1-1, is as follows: KAGVTQTPRYLIKTRGQQVTLSCSPISGHRSVSWYQQTPGQGLQFLFEYFSETQRNKGNFPGRFSGRQFSNSRSEMNVSTLELGDSALYLCASSLTGGEDTEAFFGQGTRLTVV.

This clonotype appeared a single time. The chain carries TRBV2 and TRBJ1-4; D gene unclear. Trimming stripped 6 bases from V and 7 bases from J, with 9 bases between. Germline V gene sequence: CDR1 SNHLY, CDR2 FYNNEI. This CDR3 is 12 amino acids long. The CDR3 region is CASREAGEKLFF. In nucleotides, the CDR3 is TGTGCCAGCAGAGAGGCGGGTGAAAAACTGTTTTTT. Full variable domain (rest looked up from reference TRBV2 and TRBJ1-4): EPEVTQTPSHQVTQMGQEVILRCVPISNHLYFYWYRQILGQKVEFLVSFYNNEISEKSEIFDDQFSVERPDGSNFTLKIRSTKLEDSAMYFCASREAGEKLFFGSGTQLSVL.

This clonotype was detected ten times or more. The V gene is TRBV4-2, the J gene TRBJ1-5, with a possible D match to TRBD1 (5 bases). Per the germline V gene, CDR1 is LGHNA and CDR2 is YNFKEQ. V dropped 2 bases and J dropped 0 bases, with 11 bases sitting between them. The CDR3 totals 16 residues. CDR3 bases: TGTGCCAGCAGCCAACAGGGAGGCCATAGCAATCAGCCCCAGCATTTT. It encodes CASSQQGGHSNQPQHF.

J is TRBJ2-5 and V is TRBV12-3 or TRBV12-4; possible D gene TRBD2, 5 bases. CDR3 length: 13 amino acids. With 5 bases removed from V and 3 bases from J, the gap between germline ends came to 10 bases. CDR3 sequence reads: CASSRDPKETQYF. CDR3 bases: TGTGCCAGCAGTCGGGATCCCAAAGAGACCCAGTACTTC.

CDR3 sequence (DNA): TGCGCCAGCAGCTTCGGGACAGGGGAATACACCTTC. Protein product: CASSFGTGEYTF. V gene TRBV5-1 combines with J gene TRBJ1-2; 10 bases map to TRBD1. The CDR3 has 12 amino acids. The ends lost 2 bases at V and 11 bases at J; junction bases unmatched: 3. Germline V lookup: CDR1 SGHRS, CDR2 YFSETQ.

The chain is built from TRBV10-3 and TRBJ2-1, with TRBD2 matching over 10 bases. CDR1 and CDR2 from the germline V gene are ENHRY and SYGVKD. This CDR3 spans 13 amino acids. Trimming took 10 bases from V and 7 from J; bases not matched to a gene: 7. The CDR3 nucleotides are TGTGCCACTAGCGGGGGAGGTGTGAATGAGCAGTTCTTC. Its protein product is CATSGGGVNEQFF.

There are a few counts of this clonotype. The CDR3, as DNA: TGCAGTGCTAGATCCTGGACAGGGCTAGAGACCCAGTACTTC. Encoded protein: CSARSWTGLETQYF. The chain carries TRBV20-1 and TRBJ2-5; 8 nucleotides align to TRBD1. Germline loops: CDR1 DFQATT, CDR2 SNEGSKA (reference sequence). V shed 2 bases, J shed 4 bases, and the junction held 6 bases outside the gene matches. CDR3 length equals 14 residues.

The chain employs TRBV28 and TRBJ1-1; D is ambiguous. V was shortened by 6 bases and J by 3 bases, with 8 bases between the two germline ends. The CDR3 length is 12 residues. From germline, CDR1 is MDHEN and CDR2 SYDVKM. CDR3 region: CASRSFYTEAFF. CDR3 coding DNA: TGTGCCAGCAGGTCGTTTTACACTGAAGCTTTCTTT.

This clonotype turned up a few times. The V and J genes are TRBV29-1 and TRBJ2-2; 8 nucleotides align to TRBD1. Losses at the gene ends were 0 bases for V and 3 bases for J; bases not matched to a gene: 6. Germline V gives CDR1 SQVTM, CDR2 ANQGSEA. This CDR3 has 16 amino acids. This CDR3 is CSVEDKAGGHTGELFF. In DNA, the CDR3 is TGCAGCGTTGAAGATAAGGCAGGGGGCCACACCGGGGAGCTGTTTTTT.